This T cell receptor (beta chain) was sequenced for a study of blood T cell repertoires in COVID-19. Trimming took 4 bases from V and 5 from J, leaving 14 bases between them. The CDR3 extends over 14 amino acids. Germline assignment: CDR1 LNHDA and CDR2 SQIVND (reference sequence). Sequencing used immunoSEQ multiplex PCR; TCRdb keeps in-frame clones, though not all of them. The repertoire consists of a few hundred thousand clones, with 88% occurring once and the leading ten covering 10%. The chain carries TRBV19 and TRBJ1-1; possibly TRBD1 for D (5 bases). The sequence came from a woman in her 70s with COVID-19, enrolled during active disease. The sequenced sample was peripheral blood. The CDR3: CASSKSLGGTEAFF. CDR3 nucleotide sequence: TGTGCCAGTAGTAAAAGTCTCGGGGGGACTGAAGCTTTCTTT. The full variable domain, with the rest looked up from reference TRBV19 and TRBJ1-1, is DGGITQSPKYLFRKEGQNVTLSCEQNLNHDAMYWYRQDPGQGLRLIYYSQIVNDFQKGDIAEGYSVSREKKESFPLTVTSAQKNPTAFYLCASSKSLGGTEAFFGQGTRLTVV.